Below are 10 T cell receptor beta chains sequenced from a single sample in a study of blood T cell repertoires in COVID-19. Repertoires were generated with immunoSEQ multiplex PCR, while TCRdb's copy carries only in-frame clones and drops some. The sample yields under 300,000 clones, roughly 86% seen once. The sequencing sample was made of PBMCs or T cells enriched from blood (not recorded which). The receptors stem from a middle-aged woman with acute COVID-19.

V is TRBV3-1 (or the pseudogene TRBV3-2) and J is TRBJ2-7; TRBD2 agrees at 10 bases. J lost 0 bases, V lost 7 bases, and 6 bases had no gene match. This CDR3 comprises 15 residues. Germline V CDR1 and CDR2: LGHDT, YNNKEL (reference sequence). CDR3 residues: CASKGSGRVSYEQYF. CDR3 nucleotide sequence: TGTGCCAGCAAGGGAAGCGGGAGGGTCTCCTACGAGCAGTACTTC.

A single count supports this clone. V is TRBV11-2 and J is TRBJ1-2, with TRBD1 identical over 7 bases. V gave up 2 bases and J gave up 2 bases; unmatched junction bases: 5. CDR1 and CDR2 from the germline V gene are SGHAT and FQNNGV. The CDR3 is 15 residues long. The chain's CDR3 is CASSLRQGRNYGYTF. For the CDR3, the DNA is TGTGCCAGCAGCTTACGACAGGGAAGGAACTATGGCTACACCTTC.

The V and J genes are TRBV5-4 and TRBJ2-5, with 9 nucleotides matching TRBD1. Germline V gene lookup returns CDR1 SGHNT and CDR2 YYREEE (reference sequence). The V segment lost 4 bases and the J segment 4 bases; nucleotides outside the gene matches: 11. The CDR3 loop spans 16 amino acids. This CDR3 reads CASSQKRQGVGETQYF. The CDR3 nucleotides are TGTGCCAGCAGCCAAAAAAGACAGGGGGTCGGAGAGACCCAGTACTTC.

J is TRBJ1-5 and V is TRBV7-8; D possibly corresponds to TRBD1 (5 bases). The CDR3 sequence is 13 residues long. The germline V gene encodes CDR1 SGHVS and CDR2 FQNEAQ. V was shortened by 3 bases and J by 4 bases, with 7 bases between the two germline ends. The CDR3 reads CASSLDINQPQHF. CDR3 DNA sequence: TGTGCCAGCAGCTTGGACATTAATCAGCCCCAGCATTTT.

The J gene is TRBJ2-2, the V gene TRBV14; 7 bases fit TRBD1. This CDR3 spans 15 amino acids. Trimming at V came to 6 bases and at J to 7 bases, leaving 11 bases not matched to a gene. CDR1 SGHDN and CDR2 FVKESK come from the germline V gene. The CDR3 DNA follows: TGTGCCAGCAGAAAGGGACAGTCTGGGATCGGGGAGCTGTTTTTT. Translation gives CASRKGQSGIGELFF. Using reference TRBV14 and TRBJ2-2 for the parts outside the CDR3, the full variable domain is EAGVTQFPSHSVIEKGQTVTLRCDPISGHDNLYWYRRVMGKEIKFLLHFVKESKQDESGMPNNRFLAERTGGTYSTLKVQPAELEDSGVYFCASRKGQSGIGELFFGEGSRLTVL.

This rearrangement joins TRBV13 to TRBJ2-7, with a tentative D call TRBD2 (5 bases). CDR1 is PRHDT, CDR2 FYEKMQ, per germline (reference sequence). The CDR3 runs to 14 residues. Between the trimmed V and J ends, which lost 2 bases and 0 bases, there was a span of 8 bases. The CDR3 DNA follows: TGTGCCAGCAGCTTATTGGGGAGCTCCTACGAGCAGTACTTC. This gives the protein CASSLLGSSYEQYF. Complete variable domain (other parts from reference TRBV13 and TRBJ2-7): AAGVIQSPRHLIKEKRETATLKCYPIPRHDTVYWYQQGPGQDPQFLISFYEKMQSDKGSIPDRFSAQQFSDYHSELNMSSLELGDSALYFCASSLLGSSYEQYFGPGTRLTVT.

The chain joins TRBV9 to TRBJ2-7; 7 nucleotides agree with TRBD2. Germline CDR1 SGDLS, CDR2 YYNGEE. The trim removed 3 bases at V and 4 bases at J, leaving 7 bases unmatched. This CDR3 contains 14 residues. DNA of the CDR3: TGTGCCAGCAGCGAGTCGCGGGAGAGGTACGAGCAGTACTTC. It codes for CASSESRERYEQYF.

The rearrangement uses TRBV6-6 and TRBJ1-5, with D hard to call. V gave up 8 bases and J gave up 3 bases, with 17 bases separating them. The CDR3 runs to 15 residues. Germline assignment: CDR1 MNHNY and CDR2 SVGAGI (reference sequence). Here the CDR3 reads CASEPGDILNQPQHF. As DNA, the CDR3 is TGTGCCAGCGAACCCGGTGACATACTCAATCAGCCCCAGCATTTT.

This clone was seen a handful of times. The CDR3 spells CASSLMAASTDTQYF. The CDR3, as DNA: TGTGCCAGCAGCTTAATGGCGGCCAGCACAGATACGCAGTATTTT. This sequence joins TRBV7-3 and TRBJ2-3; D not resolved. V was cut by 1 base and J by 0 bases, with 8 bases left in between. This CDR3 has 15 amino acids. Germline values: CDR1 SGHTA, CDR2 FQGTGA.

CDR3 amino acids: CSAKGGTEAFF. The CDR3 DNA follows: TGCAGTGCTAAAGGGGGCACTGAAGCTTTCTTT. The V and J genes are TRBV20-1 and TRBJ1-1, with D possibly TRBD1 on 6 matching bases. Germline lookup yields CDR1 DFQATT and CDR2 SNEGSKA (reference sequence). With 4 bases removed from V and 4 bases from J, the gap between germline ends came to 7 bases. CDR3 length: 11 residues.